This TCR beta chain was identified in a study of blood T cell repertoires in COVID-19. Looking at the study overall: COVID-19 samples collected from the United States, Italy and Spain covered acute and convalescent phases. From T cells, B-cell-depleted T cells, or PBMCs came the material, which was cDNA or gDNA.

The authors' processing: Counts of nucleated cells, estimated from reference gene primer amplification, were obtained. This table comes from immunoSEQ multiplex PCR, and its TCRdb copy is limited to in-frame clones, with some not included. V and J calls plus clone size are reproduced from that table; the DNA served to infer D and trimming. In the table there are over 200,000 clones, approximately 87% of which are singletons. The sample taken for sequencing was peripheral blood. The TCR sequence derives from a woman in her 70s with active or convalescent COVID-19.

The CDR3 loop reads CASRTTGGRDIQYF. As DNA, the CDR3 is TGTGCCAGCAGAACAACAGGGGGCAGGGACATTCAGTACTTC. This chain uses TRBV25-1 with TRBJ2-4, with 9 bases identical to TRBD1. Germline V lookup: CDR1 MGHDK, CDR2 SYGVNS. The trim removed 6 bases at V and 8 bases at J, leaving 8 bases unmatched. The CDR3 consists of 14 residues. Full variable domain (remainder filled in from reference TRBV25-1 and TRBJ2-4): EADIYQTPRYLVIGTGKKITLECSQTMGHDKMYWYQQDPGMELHLIHYSYGVNSTEKGDLSSESTVSRIRTEHFPLTLESARPSHTSQYLCASRTTGGRDIQYFGAGTRLSVL.